The entry below gives a single T cell receptor beta chain sequence along with its context. Germline CDR1 SEHNR, CDR2 FQNEAQ (reference sequence). This CDR3 comprises 14 residues. Trimming removed 0 bases from V and 5 bases from J, with 8 bases in between. The sample is drawn from a study of blood T cell repertoires in COVID-19. Study as a whole: The United States, Italy and Spain provided the acute and convalescent COVID-19 samples. PBMCs, B-cell-depleted T cells, or T cells were the source of the cDNA or gDNA that made up the material.

Method: immunoSEQ multiplex PCR; TCRdb's copy keeps in-frame clones and lacks some. This table has around 76,000 clones, around 85% appearing once. The origin of this receptor is a man at least 80 years old with acute or convalescent COVID-19. Sequencing was performed on peripheral blood. The chain carries TRBV7-9 and TRBJ2-1; D is ambiguous. CDR3 in amino acids: CASSLAGWDNEQFF. CDR3 bases: TGTGCCAGCAGCTTAGCCGGGTGGGACAATGAGCAGTTCTTC.